The 21 T cell receptor beta chains reported below all come from one sample, sequenced in a study of shared clonotypes between healthy human individuals. Clones were read by immunoSEQ multiplex PCR, and TCRdb kept only the in-frame ones, dropping some. Seen here are roughly 2 million clones, roughly 95% observed once, and the top ten hold roughly 0.13%. Sequencing input: naive CD4+ T cells sorted from blood. This sample's subset: CD45RA+ positively selected. Every receptor here comes from a man aged 18 to 29 in good health.

As regards this clone: Different DNA sequences within this sample yield the same CDR3. V and J are TRBV5-1 and TRBJ2-1, with D unclear. The CDR3 sequence is 14 residues long. The germline gives CDR1 SGHRS, CDR2 YFSETQ. The V gene lost 2 bases and the J gene lost 2 bases, with 8 bases spanning the gap. The CDR3 nucleotides are TGCGCCAGCAGCTTAGAAGGAACCTACAATGAGCAGTTCTTC. Translation: CASSLEGTYNEQFF.

The rearrangement uses TRBV2 and TRBJ1-5; D gene ambiguous. Germline V gives CDR1 SNHLY, CDR2 FYNNEI. This CDR3 is built from 13 residues. V lost 6 bases and J 1 base, leaving 7 bases between the germline ends. The CDR3 region is CASRRESNQPQHF. The DNA of the CDR3 is TGTGCCAGCAGGAGAGAGAGCAATCAGCCCCAGCATTTT.

This chain joins TRBV6-5 and TRBJ1-2; no definite D call. Trimming pared 4 bases from V and 4 bases from J, leaving 10 bases between. This CDR3 is 13 amino acids long. Germline CDR1 and CDR2: MNHEY and SVGAGI. The CDR3 loop reads CASSSQVAYGYTF. In nucleotides, the CDR3 is TGTGCCAGCAGTTCTCAGGTGGCCTATGGCTACACCTTC.

This sequence joins TRBV28 and TRBJ1-3; a possible D gene is TRBD1 (5 bases). Trimming left V 6 bases short and J 12 bases short, with 9 bases between. From germline, CDR1 is MDHEN and CDR2 SYDVKM. The CDR3 consists of 10 residues. Written as DNA, the CDR3 is TGTGCCAGCAGCGGGACTGACATATATTTT. The encoded protein is CASSGTDIYF.

The chain has TRBV6-1 and TRBJ1-5; a weak D match, TRBD1 (5 bases). Germline CDR1 and CDR2: MNHNS and SASEGT. The CDR3 has 16 amino acids. V shed 4 bases and J shed 4 bases, with 17 bases lying between them. CDR3 sequence: CASSAKLGPLNQPQHF. In DNA form, the CDR3 reads TGTGCCAGCAGTGCTAAGCTGGGGCCGCTTAATCAGCCCCAGCATTTT.

This chain joins TRBV5-6 and TRBJ2-7; 7 nucleotides align to TRBD1. Trimming at V came to 5 bases and at J to 1 base, leaving 9 bases not matched to a gene. This CDR3 is 15 amino acids long. Germline V gene sequence: CDR1 SGHDT, CDR2 YYEEEE. Here the CDR3 DNA reads TGTGCCAGCAGAACCGGGACAGTGACGTCCTACGAGCAGTACTTC. Protein sequence: CASRTGTVTSYEQYF.

The genes are TRBV7-9 and TRBJ1-3; D unresolved. In germline, CDR1 is SEHNR, CDR2 FQNEAQ (reference sequence). Trimming left V 5 bases short and J 2 bases short, with 7 bases between. The CDR3 has 13 amino acids. CDR3 region: CASSVYAGNTIYF. As DNA, the CDR3 is TGTGCCAGCAGCGTGTATGCTGGAAACACCATATATTTT.

V and J are TRBV7-9 and TRBJ2-6; 9 bases map to TRBD1. The germline V gene has CDR1 SEHNR and CDR2 FQNEAQ (reference sequence). This CDR3 spans 18 amino acids. With V trimmed by 5 bases and J by 0 bases, 8 bases remained unmatched. The CDR3 DNA follows: TGTGCCAGCAGCGAGGGACAGGGCCATAGCTCTGGGGCCAACGTCCTGACTTTC. The encoded protein is CASSEGQGHSSGANVLTF.

J is TRBJ1-2 and V is TRBV18, with D perhaps matching TRBD1 (6 bases). Germline V lookup: CDR1 KGHSH, CDR2 LQKENI. The CDR3 has 14 amino acids. Deletions cut 3 bases from V and 8 bases from J, with 16 bases between. CDR3 sequence reads: CASSPQDSSGGYTF. The CDR3 coding sequence is TGTGCCAGCTCACCCCAGGACAGCTCCGGAGGCTACACCTTC.

The J gene is TRBJ1-6, the V gene TRBV11-2; D not certain. The V end lost 1 base, the J end lost 10 bases, and 17 bases lay between the germline ends. The CDR3 is made up of 16 amino acids. Germline CDR1 SGHAT, CDR2 FQNNGV. Here the CDR3 DNA reads TGTGCCAGCAGCTTAGCCTGGAGAGGGTCCGACTCACCCCTCCACTTT. As protein: CASSLAWRGSDSPLHF.

This chain connects TRBV7-3 to TRBJ2-7; TRBD1 matches at 9 bases. CDR1 SGHTA and CDR2 FQGTGA come from the germline V gene. V lost 5 bases to trimming and J lost 2 bases; unmatched junction nucleotides: 4. CDR3 size: 14 residues. The CDR3 here is CASSRQGGAYEQYF. CDR3 sequence (DNA): TGTGCCAGCAGCAGACAGGGGGGAGCCTACGAGCAGTACTTC.

This clone was observed a single time. The sample carries other DNA sequences with the same CDR3. The gene calls are TRBV9 and TRBJ1-6; D possibly corresponds to TRBD1 (6 bases). V lost 0 bases to trimming and J lost 1 base, with 8 bases between them. The CDR3 is 16 residues long. Germline CDR1 reads SGDLS; CDR2 reads YYNGEE. The CDR3 region is CASSVGGASYNSPLHF. The CDR3 DNA is TGTGCCAGCAGCGTAGGGGGGGCGTCCTATAATTCACCCCTCCACTTT.

The chain is built from TRBV7-6 and TRBJ2-7; the D is unclear. The V and J ends lost 6 bases and 0 bases respectively, with 12 bases between them. The CDR3 totals 14 residues. In germline, CDR1 is SGHVS, CDR2 FNYEAQ. The CDR3 nucleotides are TGTGCCAGCAGTTTCGACATAACCTCCTACGAGCAGTACTTC. The encoded protein is CASSFDITSYEQYF.

The genes are TRBV5-5 and TRBJ1-1; D unresolved. This CDR3 is 14 amino acids long. The germline V gene has CDR1 SGHKS and CDR2 YYEKEE (reference sequence). V shed 1 base and J shed 5 bases, with 12 bases lying between them. CDR3 residues: CASSLTWRVTEAFF. The CDR3 nucleotides read TGTGCCAGCAGCTTGACTTGGAGGGTGACTGAAGCTTTCTTT.

This chain connects TRBV10-3 to TRBJ2-5; D is uncertain. Trimming took 0 bases from V and 5 from J, leaving 7 bases between them. Germline CDR1 is ENHRY and CDR2 is SYGVKD. The CDR3 runs to 13 residues. CDR3 amino acids: CAISESWVETQYF. The CDR3 coding sequence is TGTGCCATCAGTGAGTCATGGGTGGAGACCCAGTACTTC.

V is TRBV5-1 and J is TRBJ1-3; the match to TRBD1 covers 8 bases. The CDR3 is made up of 15 amino acids. V shed 4 bases, J shed 0 bases, and the junction held 3 bases outside the gene matches. In germline, CDR1 is SGHRS, CDR2 YFSETQ. The CDR3 here is CASSVTGVSGNTIYF. CDR3 DNA sequence: TGCGCCAGCAGCGTGACAGGGGTCTCTGGAAACACCATATATTTT.

This clone was counted many times. The rearrangement joins TRBV14 to TRBJ1-1; D unclear. V was pared by 4 bases and J by 4 bases, with 10 bases between. Germline assignment: CDR1 SGHDN and CDR2 FVKESK. The CDR3 extends over 13 amino acids. CDR3: CASSPGRSTEAFF. CDR3 bases: TGTGCCAGCAGCCCGGGGAGGAGCACTGAAGCTTTCTTT. The variable domain in full, completed from reference TRBV14 and TRBJ1-1, reads EAGVTQFPSHSVIEKGQTVTLRCDPISGHDNLYWYRRVMGKEIKFLLHFVKESKQDESGMPNNRFLAERTGGTYSTLKVQPAELEDSGVYFCASSPGRSTEAFFGQGTRLTVV.

The V gene is TRBV6-5, the J gene TRBJ1-2; no definite D call. V was shortened by 8 bases and J by 2 bases, with 12 bases between the two germline ends. Germline V lookup: CDR1 MNHEY, CDR2 SVGAGI. The CDR3 spans 13 residues. CDR3 residues: CASLGSLNYGYTF. CDR3 nucleotides: TGTGCCAGCCTAGGTTCCCTCAACTATGGCTACACCTTC.

This chain uses TRBV30 with TRBJ1-2; D unresolved. This CDR3 is 14 amino acids long. The V gene lost 0 bases and the J gene lost 4 bases, with 12 bases spanning the gap. CDR1 and CDR2 (germline): GTSNPN, SVGIG (reference sequence). The CDR3 sequence: CAWSVHAASYGYTF. The CDR3 DNA is TGTGCCTGGAGTGTACATGCGGCATCCTATGGCTACACCTTC. Full variable domain (outside the CDR3, taken from reference TRBV30 and TRBJ1-2): SQTIHQWPATLVQPVGSPLSLECTVEGTSNPNLYWYRQAAGRGLQLLFYSVGIGQISSEVPQNLSASRPQDRQFILSSKKLLLSDSGFYLCAWSVHAASYGYTFGSGTRLTVV.

V gene TRBV18 combines with J gene TRBJ2-3; D is ambiguous. Germline V gives CDR1 KGHSH, CDR2 LQKENI. The CDR3 is made up of 15 amino acids. Trimming pared 3 bases from V and 4 bases from J, leaving 14 bases between. The CDR3 coding sequence is TGTGCCAGCTCACCGGGCCTGGGTTGGGCAGATACGCAGTATTTT. As protein: CASSPGLGWADTQYF.

J is TRBJ1-5 and V is TRBV6-1, with D possibly TRBD1 on 6 matching bases. Trimming removed 0 bases at V and 4 bases at J, with 16 bases between. In germline, CDR1 is MNHNS, CDR2 SASEGT. CDR3 length: 17 amino acids. The CDR3 region has the DNA TGTGCCAGCAGTGAAGCGTTTTTTGGGGGGGCGAATCAGCCCCAGCATTTT. This codes for CASSEAFFGGANQPQHF.